The rows below give T cell receptor beta chains drawn from one sample of a study of T cell responses to AZD1222 COVID-19 vaccine. The protocol was immunoSEQ multiplex PCR, while the TCRdb copy is restricted to in-frame clones and leaves out a portion. The data contain some 180,000 clones, roughly 92% of them singletons. The sample here was peripheral blood, taken on day 0 of AZD1222 vaccination. All receptors derive from an adult in good health. Both conserved end residues are part of each CDR3. The D gene is left open where the match is weak.

>TRBJ2-6|TRBV23-1|NA
CASSQSSPGSGANVLTF
>TRBJ1-2|TRBV30|NA
CAWIRGNANYGYTF
>TRBJ2-1|TRBV28|TRBD2
CASSPEVLAGGNEQFF
>TRBJ2-1|TRBV3-1/TRBV3-2|TRBD2
CASSQVSGIVDEQFF
>TRBJ1-1|TRBV29-1|NA
CSVGLLGGMNTEAFF
>TRBJ1-5|TRBV19|TRBD1
CASSGQGSNQPQHF
>TRBJ1-1|TRBV29-1|NA
CSVAQSLNTEAFF
>TRBJ2-3|TRBV6-5|TRBD2
CASRVQRETDTQYF
>TRBJ2-7|TRBV30|NA
CAWGDSRYEQYF
>TRBJ1-2|TRBV19|NA
CASSIGLGYGYTF
>TRBJ1-1|TRBV5-6|NA
CASSFRARGAEAFF
>TRBJ1-2|TRBV28|TRBD1
CASRGTGRNYGYTF
>TRBJ2-1|TRBV7-9|TRBD2
CASSPTRGGLYNEQFF
>TRBJ2-3|TRBV27|TRBD2
CASTETSGGTDTQYF
>TRBJ1-2|TRBV18|NA
CASSPGGNYGYTF
>TRBJ2-1|TRBV12-3/TRBV12-4|NA
CASSLGSYNEQFF
>TRBJ2-1|TRBV5-4|TRBD2
CASSFPGGGGRNEQFF
>TRBJ1-2|TRBV27|NA
CASRPVGVQDYTF
>TRBJ1-1|TRBV6-5|NA
CASSSGGAMNTEAFF
>TRBJ1-5|TRBV5-8|TRBD1
CASSSGQGVLKSNQPQHF
>TRBJ2-3|TRBV19|NA
CASNTGGSTDTQYF
>TRBJ1-1|TRBV27|NA
CASSRDTLNTEAFF
>TRBJ1-2|TRBV6-5|NA
CASSYGVGDIYGYTF
>TRBJ1-1|TRBV27|NA
CASRTEERAFF
>TRBJ2-4|TRBV11-2|NA
CASNPRGPTAKNIQYF
>TRBJ1-2|TRBV10-3|NA
CAISEEAGDGYTF
>TRBJ1-5|TRBV28|NA
CASSLGPDGQPQHF
>TRBJ2-2|TRBV18|NA
CASSPVRGNTGELFF
>TRBJ1-2|TRBV7-2|NA
CASSLSRAGSYGYTF
>TRBJ1-1|TRBV19|NA
CASSSSVSSEAFF
>TRBJ1-1|TRBV25-1|NA
CASSEFRINPMNTEAFF
>TRBJ1-5|TRBV12-3/TRBV12-4|NA
CASSLAGHQPQHF
>TRBJ2-7|TRBV7-9|TRBD1
CASSRTGVGEQYF
>TRBJ2-1|TRBV18|TRBD2
CASSPGLAGWESYNEQFF
>TRBJ2-1|TRBV2|NA
CASRLTFGDEQFF
>TRBJ1-1|TRBV5-1|TRBD1
CASTQGTGTNTEAFF
>TRBJ2-3|TRBV4-3|TRBD1
CASSQYSGTGGPDTQYF
>TRBJ2-1|TRBV13|TRBD2
CATSLPREGRSEQFF
>TRBJ1-1|TRBV10-3|TRBD1
CASSGTGDTEAFF
>TRBJ1-2|TRBV5-3|NA
CARSLSARQIYGYTF
>TRBJ1-2|TRBV19|NA
CASSFLGAGSGYTF
>TRBJ1-1|TRBV5-6|TRBD1
CASSLGGQGVLYTEAFF
>TRBJ1-2|TRBV11-2|TRBD1
CASSLGVDRLDYGYTF
>TRBJ2-1|TRBV27|TRBD1
CATSRDRGYNEQFF
>TRBJ1-2|TRBV5-4|TRBD1
CASTRGGGSGYTF
>TRBJ1-2|TRBV28|TRBD1
CASSPAGTGRGNYGYTF
>TRBJ2-1|TRBV24-1|TRBD1
CATSDLGQGGTIEQFF
>TRBJ2-1|TRBV7-9|NA
CASSYRHFEQFF
>TRBJ1-1|TRBV11-2|NA
CASSLASVVEAFF
>TRBJ1-1|TRBV3-1/TRBV3-2|NA
CASSQGPGHTEAFF
>TRBJ2-3|TRBV25-1|NA
CASSESVIGPDTQYF
>TRBJ1-6|TRBV6-5|TRBD1
CASSRQGKNSPLHF
>TRBJ2-7|TRBV9|TRBD1
CASSLGTDYEQYF